This T cell receptor (beta chain) was identified in a study of T-cell memory formation after mild COVID-19. Trimming left V 7 bases short and J 0 bases short, with 11 bases between. In germline, CDR1 is MNHEY, CDR2 SMNVEV (reference sequence). The CDR3 has 14 residues. TCRdb re-called the 5' RACE reads with MiXCR, one entry per CDR3 protein. The data show some 13,000 distinct CDR3 sequences, around 12% seen once. This clonotype showed up many times. The TCR comes from an adult woman who had mild COVID-19 (a few samples of this study predate the infection). Cell type and time point are not known. The gene calls are TRBV27 and TRBJ2-3, with D unresolved. The sample comprised PBMCs or a T cell subset sorted from them (not recorded which). CDR3 bases: TGTGCCAGCAACCCGACACCGAGCACAGATACGCAGTATTTT. It translates to CASNPTPSTDTQYF.